The 18 T cell receptor beta chains below were found in one sample sequenced in a study of shared clonotypes between healthy human individuals. Generated by immunoSEQ multiplex PCR, the TCRdb table keeps only in-frame clones and is missing some. The sample holds roughly 770,000 clones, approximately 96% seen once. CD8 cells regarded as naive lacked CD45RO, were positively chosen for CCR7, and omitted terminally differentiated effector memory CD45RA+ cells. The sample comprised naive CD8+ T cells sorted from blood. The receptors shown here come from a man aged 25-40 years in good health.

The chain uses TRBV7-9 and TRBJ2-2; D is unclear. Germline CDR1 is SEHNR and CDR2 is FQNEAQ (reference sequence). V was pared by 6 bases and J by 0 bases, with 8 bases between. This CDR3 has 14 residues. The CDR3 nucleotides read TGTGCCAGCAGTTCGGCCGCGAACACCGGGGAGCTGTTTTTT. It translates to CASSSAANTGELFF.

This clone was detected only once. The rearrangement joins TRBV2 to TRBJ2-7; TRBD2 aligns across 8 bases. Trimming removed 6 bases from V and 5 bases from J; junction bases left unmatched: 9. CDR1 is SNHLY, CDR2 FYNNEI, per germline. This CDR3 has 14 amino acids. Written as DNA, the CDR3 is TGTGCCAGCAGGGGGTTAGCGGGAACCCACGAGCAGTACTTC. Encoded protein: CASRGLAGTHEQYF.

This chain connects TRBV7-9 to TRBJ2-7; D is ambiguous. The CDR3 totals 12 residues. Trimming removed 1 base at V and 7 bases at J, with 8 bases between. CDR1 and CDR2 (germline): SEHNR, FQNEAQ (reference sequence). The CDR3 region has the DNA TGTGCCAGCAGCTTAGGGATTGAGGAGCAGTACTTC. This codes for CASSLGIEEQYF.

The gene calls are TRBV14 and TRBJ2-7, with a tentative D call TRBD2 (5 bases). Germline V gives CDR1 SGHDN, CDR2 FVKESK. Between the trimmed V and J ends, which lost 1 base and 12 bases, there was a span of 16 bases. There are 13 residues in the CDR3. The CDR3 DNA sequence: TGTGCCAGCAGCCAAGGTCTCGTGGGAGTGGGGTACTTC. It codes for CASSQGLVGVGYF.

V gene TRBV7-9 combines with J gene TRBJ2-7, with D hard to call. Trimming cost V 3 bases and J 5 bases, with 2 bases left between them. The CDR3 runs to 10 residues. The germline CDR1 and CDR2 sequences are SEHNR and FQNEAQ (reference sequence). DNA of the CDR3: TGTGCCAGCAGCTTTAACGAGCAGTACTTC. Protein: CASSFNEQYF. Full variable domain (outside the CDR3, taken from reference TRBV7-9 and TRBJ2-7): DTGVSQNPRHKITKRGQNVTFRCDPISEHNRLYWYRQTLGQGPEFLTYFQNEAQLEKSRLLSDRFSAERPKGSFSTLEIQRTEQGDSAMYLCASSFNEQYFGPGTRLTVT.

The chain is built from TRBV7-9 and TRBJ2-7, with TRBD1 as a possible D gene (6 bases). The CDR3 sequence is 12 residues long. Trimming pared 5 bases from V and 6 bases from J, leaving 11 bases between. Germline CDR1 is SEHNR and CDR2 is FQNEAQ (reference sequence). CDR3 residues: CASSPQGLEQYF. Here the CDR3 DNA reads TGTGCCAGCAGCCCCCAGGGGCTCGAGCAGTACTTC. Full variable domain (rest looked up from reference TRBV7-9 and TRBJ2-7): DTGVSQNPRHKITKRGQNVTFRCDPISEHNRLYWYRQTLGQGPEFLTYFQNEAQLEKSRLLSDRFSAERPKGSFSTLEIQRTEQGDSAMYLCASSPQGLEQYFGPGTRLTVT.

The rearrangement uses TRBV27 and TRBJ2-7; 11 positions agree with TRBD2. V dropped 1 base and J dropped 5; count of bases not matched to a gene: 7. CDR1 and CDR2 from the germline V gene are MNHEY and SMNVEV (reference sequence). The CDR3 contains 16 residues. This CDR3 reads CASSLYSSGRADEQYF. The CDR3 coding sequence is TGTGCCAGCAGTTTATATAGTAGCGGGAGGGCCGACGAGCAGTACTTC.

To note about this clone: Other DNA sequences in the sample encode the same CDR3. V is TRBV29-1 and J is TRBJ2-2; D gene unclear. This CDR3 is 13 amino acids long. Germline V gives CDR1 SQVTM, CDR2 ANQGSEA. The V end lost 4 bases, the J end lost 1 base, and 7 bases lay between the germline ends. The CDR3 bases are TGCAGCGTTGGATCGGGGAACACCGGGGAGCTGTTTTTT. Its protein is CSVGSGNTGELFF.

The chain employs TRBV9 and TRBJ2-6; 9 nucleotides agree with TRBD1. The CDR3 has 17 amino acids. The germline V gene encodes CDR1 SGDLS and CDR2 YYNGEE. The junction had 5 bases not matched to a gene; V was cut back by 4 bases and J by 0 bases. The chain's CDR3 is CASSKQGAISGANVLTF. The CDR3 DNA is TGTGCCAGCAGCAAACAGGGGGCGATCTCTGGGGCCAACGTCCTGACTTTC.

This chain joins TRBV13 and TRBJ2-3; D is ambiguous. In germline, CDR1 is PRHDT, CDR2 FYEKMQ (reference sequence). With 1 base removed from V and 0 bases from J, the gap between germline ends came to 11 bases. The CDR3 totals 16 residues. The DNA for the CDR3 is TGTGCCAGCAGCTTAGTTGGCTCCCCTAGCACAGATACGCAGTATTTT. This encodes CASSLVGSPSTDTQYF. The full variable domain, completed using reference TRBV13 and TRBJ2-3, is AAGVIQSPRHLIKEKRETATLKCYPIPRHDTVYWYQQGPGQDPQFLISFYEKMQSDKGSIPDRFSAQQFSDYHSELNMSSLELGDSALYFCASSLVGSPSTDTQYFGPGTRLTVL.

This clone has just a few counts. This chain connects TRBV6-5 to TRBJ1-2; tentatively, D is TRBD1 (5 bases). Germline V lookup: CDR1 MNHEY, CDR2 SVGAGI. This CDR3 region has 13 residues. The V end was cut by 8 bases, the J end by 6 bases, with 16 bases between. This chain's CDR3 is CASHDRGRHGYTF. The CDR3 bases are TGTGCCAGCCACGACCGGGGGAGACATGGCTACACCTTC.

The chain is built from TRBV4-1 and TRBJ1-1; tentatively, D is TRBD1 (6 bases). Germline CDR1 MGHRA, CDR2 YSYEKL. Between the trimmed V and J ends, which lost 5 bases and 0 bases, there was a span of 13 bases. The CDR3 contains 15 residues. The CDR3 nucleotides read TGCGCCAGCAGCTACCGGGGGGCAATGAACACTGAAGCTTTCTTT. Its translation: CASSYRGAMNTEAFF.

The chain has TRBV7-9 and TRBJ1-1; D unclear. The CDR3 extends over 13 amino acids. Trimming stripped 0 bases from V and 6 bases from J, with 8 bases between. Germline V CDR1 and CDR2: SEHNR, FQNEAQ (reference sequence). CDR3 DNA: TGTGCCAGCAGCTTAGCTTCATGGTCTGAAGCTTTCTTT. It specifies CASSLASWSEAFF.

This sequence joins TRBV14 and TRBJ2-7, with TRBD1 matching 8 bases. CDR3 size: 15 residues. The V gene's germline CDR1 is SGHDN and CDR2 FVKESK. The V and J ends lost 5 bases and 3 bases, in that order; junction bases with no gene match: 9. CDR3 DNA: TGTGCCAGCAGCTCCCGGGACAGGAGTGTCTACGAGCAGTACTTC. It codes for CASSSRDRSVYEQYF.

CDR3 DNA: TGTGCCAGCAGCCCCACCGGGACTAGCGGGAGAGGGCCCAGCAATGAGCAGTTCTTC. Protein product: CASSPTGTSGRGPSNEQFF. J is TRBJ2-1 and V is TRBV11-3; 14 bases are a match to TRBD2. The CDR3 loop spans 19 amino acids. From germline, CDR1 is SGHNT and CDR2 YENEEA. Trimming at V came to 5 bases and at J to 6 bases, leaving 15 bases not matched to a gene.

The rearrangement joins TRBV7-9 to TRBJ2-7; TRBD2 matches at 7 bases. V trimming: 3 bases; J trimming: 2 bases; junction bases outside the gene matches: 4. The CDR3 is 14 residues long. Germline values: CDR1 SEHNR, CDR2 FQNEAQ (reference sequence). The CDR3 coding sequence is TGTGCCAGCAGCTTGTCTCTAGCGGCCTACGAGCAGTACTTC. Translating gives CASSLSLAAYEQYF.

The V and J genes are TRBV6-5 and TRBJ2-5, with D possibly matching TRBD1 (6 bases). The germline CDR1 and CDR2 sequences are MNHEY and SVGAGI. The CDR3 spans 15 residues. V dropped 1 base and J dropped 0 bases, with 9 bases sitting between them. The CDR3 nucleotides are TGTGCCAGCAGTTACTACCGGGACAACCAAGAGACCCAGTACTTC. It is translated as CASSYYRDNQETQYF.

This chain connects TRBV7-9 to TRBJ2-3, with D possibly matching TRBD1 (5 bases). Germline CDR1 is SEHNR and CDR2 is FQNEAQ (reference sequence). Trimming took 8 bases from V and 7 from J, leaving 19 bases between them. This CDR3 is built from 14 residues. CDR3 bases: TGTGCCAGCTCAGGTTCCAGGGCCCCATATACGCAGTATTTT. Residues: CASSGSRAPYTQYF. The complete variable domain, with remaining parts taken from reference TRBV7-9 and TRBJ2-3, reads DTGVSQNPRHKITKRGQNVTFRCDPISEHNRLYWYRQTLGQGPEFLTYFQNEAQLEKSRLLSDRFSAERPKGSFSTLEIQRTEQGDSAMYLCASSGSRAPYTQYFGPGTRLTVL.